The present T cell receptor beta chain was sequenced within a study of shared clonotypes between healthy human individuals. This clone was counted a single time. Trimming removed 3 bases at V and 9 bases at J, with 12 bases between. CDR1 SEHNR and CDR2 FQNEAQ come from the germline V gene (reference sequence). CDR3 length: 13 amino acids. Using immunoSEQ multiplex PCR, the repertoire was profiled, and TCRdb retains in-frame clones only, with some absent. Among 1 million to 1.3 million clones listed, around 78% were seen once. This clonotype was obtained from a man aged 18 to 35 in good health. Some clones in this sample may be carry-over from other donors' samples. The J gene is TRBJ2-1, the V gene TRBV7-9; D unclear. The specimen sequenced was memory CD4+ T cells from PBMCs. Subset of the sample: CD45RA-negative fraction. CDR3 DNA sequence: TGTGCCAGCAGCTTTGACGTTATAAGTGAGCAGTTCTTC. Encoded protein: CASSFDVISEQFF.